This T cell receptor beta chain derives from a study of cytomegalovirus exposure and HLA in healthy donors. Study findings and constraints: Investigators reported 150 to 200 TCR beta chains as tied to cytomegalovirus. Prediction of most subjects' HLA-A and HLA-B alleles by TCR beta sequences was reportedly accurate.

As regards this clone: The antigen is not known.

Primers included in the PCR were 60 Vbeta and 13 Jbeta primers. The method was immunoSEQ multiplex PCR; TCRdb's version includes in-frame clones alone and lacks a portion of them. Of 130,000 or so clones listed, 75% were seen once; the top ten hold 2.9%. From germline, CDR1 is ENHRY and CDR2 SYGVKD. The CDR3 loop spans 18 amino acids. V shed 4 bases and J 4 bases; nucleotides not matched to a gene: 16. Nominally healthy donors were sampled, though unrecorded immune exposures were likely. Sequencing was performed on PBMCs. The chain couples TRBV10-3 to TRBJ1-2; 9 bases agree with TRBD1. The TCR was taken from a woman aged 35 to 49 in good health and CMV-seropositive. In nucleotides, the CDR3 is TGTGCCATCAGTGGAACCGGGACAGGGTCCCTTAATTCCTATGGCTACACCTTC. Encoded protein: CAISGTGTGSLNSYGYTF.